The clone carrying this T cell receptor beta chain was detected ten times or more. What it binds is unknown. This entry comes from a study of T cells in Graves' hyperthyroidism and ophthalmopathy. About the research overall: Initial diagnosis, before any treatment, was when peripheral blood was collected.

Whole-study findings and limits: Onset of ophthalmopathy came a median 6.5 months after the model predicted it. Ophthalmopathy cases were set apart from stable hyperthyroidism by a 13 V-J model.

Trimming shortened V by 0 bases and J by 0 bases, and 5 bases separated the two germline ends. CDR3 size: 13 residues. Germline V gene lookup returns CDR1 GTSNPN and CDR2 SVGIG (reference sequence). Regions amplified from RNA transcripts were the TCR beta CDR3 regions. The study used the HTBI primer set for a first-round RT-PCR of the TCR CDR3. TCRdb ran MiXCR on the multiplex PCR reads and lists one entry per CDR3 protein. The data contain 450,000 to 650,000 distinct CDR3 sequences, more than 15% of them seen just once; the ten biggest clones take up 17%. The source of the PBMCs was 8.5 to 10 ml of fresh peripheral blood.

The clonotype originates from a woman in her late teens or twenties with Graves' ophthalmopathy. The sequencing sample was made of blood. The rearrangement joins TRBV30 to TRBJ1-1; no definite D call. The CDR3 protein is CAWSVEMNTEAFF. CDR3 nucleotide sequence: TGTGCCTGGAGTGTAGAGATGAACACTGAAGCTTTCTTT.